The next 9 T cell receptor beta chains were all read from a single sample in a study of identical twins. One entry per CDR3 protein results from TCRdb running MiXCR on the 5' RACE reads. The sample records approximately 1.8 million distinct CDR3 sequences, under 35% being singletons. The sequenced sample consisted of cord blood. These receptors all stem from a newborn girl in good health.

This clonotype has only a few counts. V is TRBV5-1 and J is TRBJ1-2; D is undetermined. V dropped 5 bases and J dropped 8 bases, with 16 bases sitting between them. The germline V gene encodes CDR1 SGHRS and CDR2 YFSETQ. CDR3 size: 13 residues. The CDR3: CASRVEVAGGYTF. In DNA form, the CDR3 reads TGCGCCAGCAGGGTGGAGGTCGCTGGAGGCTACACCTTC.

The J gene is TRBJ2-7, the V gene TRBV7-9; D gene ambiguous. V lost 5 bases to trimming and J lost 7 bases, with 12 bases between them. This CDR3 is built from 12 residues. Germline V gene lookup returns CDR1 SEHNR and CDR2 FQNEAQ (reference sequence). The CDR3 region is CASSPPWDEQYF. The CDR3 DNA is TGTGCCAGCAGCCCTCCGTGGGATGAGCAGTACTTC.

This clonotype turned up a few times. V and J are TRBV24-1 and TRBJ2-3; TRBD2 aligns across 9 bases. CDR3 length equals 13 residues. The V and J ends lost 7 bases and 6 bases, in that order; junction bases with no gene match: 4. Germline lookup yields CDR1 KGHDR and CDR2 SFDVKD. CDR3 protein: CATRLGLADTQYF. The CDR3, as DNA: TGTGCCACCAGATTAGGACTAGCGGATACGCAGTATTTT.

This rearrangement joins TRBV7-2 to TRBJ2-5; maybe TRBD2 (7 bases). The germline V and J ends were trimmed by 1 base and 5 bases, with 17 bases remaining between them. The CDR3 length is 16 residues. Germline CDR1 is SGHTA and CDR2 is FQGNSA. For the CDR3, the DNA is TGTGCCAGCAGCTTAGTGGGACTAACGGGACATGAGACCCAGTACTTC. Encoded protein: CASSLVGLTGHETQYF.

A word on this clonotype: This could be a read error, since a much larger clone is one nucleotide away. V and J are TRBV12-3 or TRBV12-4 and TRBJ2-7, with D possibly being TRBD2 (7 bases). V was trimmed by 8 bases and J by 10 bases, leaving 24 bases between them. The CDR3 covers 14 residues. The CDR3 here is CASASGTVWDTQYF. The CDR3 bases are TGTGCCAGCGCCAGCGGGACGGTCTGGGACACTCAGTACTTC.

This clonotype appeared a few times. This sequence joins TRBV5-1 and TRBJ2-3, with 11 bases that match TRBD2. V lost 0 bases to trimming and J lost 5 bases; unmatched junction nucleotides: 8. CDR3 length equals 17 residues. Germline CDR1 SGHRS, CDR2 YFSETQ. The CDR3 coding sequence is TGCGCCAGCAGCTTGGCTCCCCTAGCGGGAGGTCGAGATACGCAGTATTTT. Protein product: CASSLAPLAGGRDTQYF.

This chain links TRBV29-1 with TRBJ1-6; D perhaps matches TRBD1 (6 bases). This CDR3 contains 13 residues. From germline, CDR1 is SQVTM and CDR2 ANQGSEA. Trimming took 5 bases from V and 7 from J, leaving 12 bases between them. The CDR3 DNA follows: TGCAGCGTTTTGGACAGACCAAATTCACCCCTCCACTTT. It codes for CSVLDRPNSPLHF.

This clonotype was recorded many times. The V gene is TRBV6-5, the J gene TRBJ2-3; D might be TRBD2 (6 bases). This CDR3 region has 14 residues. Trimming took off 4 bases at V and 1 base at J, with 9 bases between the two ends. The germline gives CDR1 MNHEY, CDR2 SVGAGI. The CDR3 loop reads CASSLWEGTDTQYF. CDR3 coding DNA: TGTGCCAGCAGTTTGTGGGAGGGCACAGATACGCAGTATTTT.

Comments on this clonotype: One end of the junction does not line up with germline, which may come from a read error. This chain joins TRBV6-5 and TRBJ2-7; D possibly corresponds to TRBD1 (7 bases). The CDR3 runs to 15 residues. Per germline, CDR1 MNHEY and CDR2 SVGAGI. The CDR3 coding sequence is TGTGCCTGCAGTTACAGGGGACTCGCCTCCTACGAGCAGTACTTC. Its protein product is CACSYRGLASYEQYF.